A single sample gave rise to the 5 T cell receptor beta chains below, sequenced in a study of OX40 agonist ivuxolimab in advanced cancers. Here immunoSEQ multiplex PCR was the method, and the copy in TCRdb shows in-frame clones only, minus some. The sample consists of about 47,000 clones, roughly 88% of them appearing once. Sequenced here: CD4+ or CD8+ T cells sorted from blood, sampled in a trial of the OX40 agonist ivuxolimab. The receptors stem from an adult with an advanced solid tumor such as melanoma, head and neck, liver or kidney cancer.

The chain employs TRBV5-6 and TRBJ2-3; 7 bases match TRBD2. Looked up from germline, CDR1 is SGHDT and CDR2 is YYEEEE. The CDR3 contains 16 residues. Germline trimming cut 1 base from V and 4 bases from J; bases unmatched to any gene: 9. The CDR3 DNA sequence: TGTGCCAGCAGCTTGAGATTAGCGGGTAGTCCAGATACGCAGTATTTT. Encoded protein: CASSLRLAGSPDTQYF.

The rearrangement joins TRBV18 to TRBJ2-7, with 7 bases fitting TRBD2. The CDR3 is made up of 14 amino acids. Germline CDR1 KGHSH, CDR2 LQKENI. J was trimmed by 0 bases and V by 3 bases; bases with no gene match: 2. CDR3: CASSPGTNSYEQYF. The CDR3 nucleotides are TGTGCCAGCTCACCGGGGACTAACTCCTACGAGCAGTACTTC.

J is TRBJ2-1 and V is TRBV7-2; no definite D call. Germline V gene sequence: CDR1 SGHTA, CDR2 FQGNSA. The ends were cut back, 6 bases at V and 6 bases at J, with 9 bases in the middle. The CDR3 is 12 residues long. In nucleotides, the CDR3 is TGTGCCAGCAGACCTCCTAGCAATGAGCAGTTCTTC. It specifies CASRPPSNEQFF.

J is TRBJ2-5 and V is TRBV29-1, with TRBD2 matching 9 bases. After removal of 2 bases from V and 1 base from J, the junction contained 5 bases not matched to a gene. The CDR3 runs to 15 residues. Germline values: CDR1 SQVTM, CDR2 ANQGSEA. This CDR3 is CSVEKGLAPQETQYF. CDR3 sequence (DNA): TGCAGCGTTGAAAAGGGACTAGCCCCCCAAGAGACCCAGTACTTC. The full variable domain, completed using reference TRBV29-1 and TRBJ2-5, is SAVISQKPSRDICQRGTSLTIQCQVDSQVTMMFWYRQQPGQSLTLIATANQGSEATYESGFVIDKFPISRPNLTFSTLTVSNMSPEDSSIYLCSVEKGLAPQETQYFGPGTRLLVL.

Here the CDR3 DNA reads TGTGCCAGCACCCCGACAGGGATCTATGGCTACACCTTC. Translated: CASTPTGIYGYTF. The chain has TRBV6-6 and TRBJ1-2; TRBD1 agrees at 7 bases. Germline values: CDR1 MNHNY, CDR2 SVGAGI (reference sequence). This CDR3 comprises 13 residues. Losses at the gene ends were 7 bases for V and 4 bases for J; bases not matched to a gene: 6.